The rows below give T cell receptor beta chains drawn from one sample of a study of tumor-infiltrating lymphocytes in primary liver carcinoma. A single record per CDR3 protein comes from TCRdb applying MiXCR to the multiplex PCR reads. Of tens of thousands of distinct CDR3 sequences in the sample, about 75% were seen once. Sample: tumor-adjacent normal liver tissue. The receptors were gathered from a woman aged 30 to 39 with primary liver carcinoma and hepatitis B virus infection. Each CDR3 is given with its conserved first and last residue. Each record gives: CDR3 length, V gene, CDR3 protein.

>17|TRBV10-3
CAISETMSASAYIEQFF
>14|TRBV5-8
CVSSFNGQPYEQYF
>15|TRBV4-1
CASSQERVGLVEAFF
>13|TRBV5-8
CASREDSQETEYF
>16|TRBV5-4
CASGNSGSAITGELFF
>14|TRBV12-3/TRBV12-4
CASSRGRSTGELFF
>15|TRBV28
CANKTPGGGLGTQYF
>13|TRBV6-1
CASIQEFNQPQHF
>13|TRBV6-1
CASSQLEVYEQYF
>15|TRBV18
CTSSRDRRISYEQYF
>15|TRBV11-2
CANSRRGRGGYDYTF
>15|TRBV7-3
CANSLTSGPYNEQFF
>12|TRBV29-1
CSVDTGTYEQYF
>14|TRBV12-3/TRBV12-4
CTSSSLQGSNEQHF
>16|TRBV6-2/TRBV6-3
CANSYTSVDSYNEQFF
>15|TRBV5-6
CASSFALRVTEELFF
>14|TRBV11-2
CGSSHRGTYNEQFF
>15|TRBV11-2
CASSPSGQFYNEQLF
>16|TRBV7-8
CASSIGAGGPGDAQYF
>18|TRBV7-9
CASSLGSLTGVEDNEQFF
>15|TRBV6-6
CASNYSTGRTYEQYF
>11|TRBV6-5
CASSYQGREYF
>12|TRBV29-1
CSIVRAGTETFF
>17|TRBV4-1
CTSSLLGPASPAYEQYF
>13|TRBV13
CASSPPGAYEQYF
>13|TRBV4-2
CVSSLGRDTEFFF
>12|TRBV6-2/TRBV6-3
CASSYSETELFF
>15|TRBV29-1
CSVEEETGFSYEQYF
>15|TRBV4-3
CANSQAWTDLREQYF
>15|TRBV29-1
CSVAYGRRFRETQYF
>12|TRBV20-1
CSAPESSYEQYF
>15|TRBV20-1
CSARDILAAYNEQFF
>12|TRBV12-3/TRBV12-4
CVISDSYQPQHF
>18|TRBV6-2/TRBV6-3
CASSPGGSAQRVNTEAFF
>13|TRBV12-3/TRBV12-4
CVSSLKSADEQYF
>15|TRBV6-5
CVSSRDGTGVYEQYF
>15|TRBV11-2
CASPDPQLNTGELFF
>12|TRBV20-1
CSASYDTRNQYF
>16|TRBV1
CTSSPPPDSETDTQYF
>17|TRBV20-1
CSARDSRGTSGGYEQFF
>15|TRBV6-5
CASSQAGGPVIKQFF
>15|TRBV4-3
CANSQVQTGLDTQYF
>13|TRBV5-1
CASSLTGAYEQYF
>15|TRBV28
CTGSSIRQGRDIQYF
>16|TRBV5-4
CASSSTSARSYNEHFF
>15|TRBV20-1
CSALLPTELPYGYTF